This is a list of T cell receptor beta chains from one sample in a study of CD8 T cells in ankylosing spondylitis. TCRdb re-called the 5' RACE reads through MiXCR, storing one row per CDR3 protein. The table lists under 250,000 distinct CDR3 sequences, around 10% of them singletons, with 5.5% to 8% in the top ten. The specimen was blood, either unsorted or a sorted T cell fraction (not recorded which). The receptors originated from a male donor with ankylosing spondylitis or in good health (not recorded which). Both conserved end residues are part of each CDR3. D genes are given only for firm matches. Where a row states a size, it is once, few, many or the class of an expanded clone; other rows omit it.

TRBD2	many	TRBV7-3	TRBJ2-7	TGTGCCAGCAGCTTAAATGGGGCGGGGGTCGAGCAGTACTTC	CASSLNGAGVEQYF
TRBD1	NA	TRBV29-1	TRBJ2-2	TGCAGCGTTGAGAGGACAGGGGGCGCAGGGGAGCTGTTTTTT	CSVERTGGAGELFF
TRBD1	NA	TRBV12-3/TRBV12-4	TRBJ2-7	TGTGCCAGCAGTTATGAGACAGGGTCTTCCGAGCAGTACTTC	CASSYETGSSEQYF
NA	many	TRBV12-3/TRBV12-4	TRBJ1-1	TGTGCCAGCAGTTTAGTGGGGGCCCTTATGAACACTGAAGCTTTCTTT	CASSLVGALMNTEAFF
NA	many	TRBV4-2	TRBJ1-4	TGTGCCAGCAGCCAAGAGGGACACTTAATTAATGAAAAACTGTTTTTT	CASSQEGHLINEKLFF
TRBD2	many	TRBV5-1	TRBJ2-3	TGCGCCAGCAGCTCCTGGACTAGCGGGGGAGCGAAGAATACGCAGTATTTT	CASSSWTSGGAKNTQYF
NA	NA	TRBV3-1	TRBJ1-1	TGTGCCAGCAGTTCCACACCAAACACTGAAGCTTTCTTT	CASSSTPNTEAFF
NA	many	TRBV5-1	TRBJ2-2	TGCGCCAGCAGCATGGGACGCTCCGCGAACACCGGGGAGCTGTTTTTT	CASSMGRSANTGELFF
NA	many	TRBV12-3/TRBV12-4	TRBJ2-1	TGTGCCAGCAGTTTAACGGCTAGCAGATTGAATGAGCAGTTCTTC	CASSLTASRLNEQFF
NA	many	TRBV29-1	TRBJ2-7	TGCAGCGTTGGAGGGTCCTACGAGCAGTACTTC	CSVGGSYEQYF
NA	many	TRBV24-1	TRBJ2-5	TGTGCCACCAGTGATGTGACAGCCCCTCTTGAAGAGACCCAGTACTTC	CATSDVTAPLEETQYF
TRBD2	few	TRBV7-3	TRBJ2-7	TGTGCCAGCAGCCCCAGCGGGGTGGGGGGATACGAGCAGTACTTC	CASSPSGVGGYEQYF
TRBD1	NA	TRBV7-8	TRBJ1-5	TGTGCCAGCAGCCAGAAACGGACAGGGGAGAATCAGCCCCAGCATTTT	CASSQKRTGENQPQHF